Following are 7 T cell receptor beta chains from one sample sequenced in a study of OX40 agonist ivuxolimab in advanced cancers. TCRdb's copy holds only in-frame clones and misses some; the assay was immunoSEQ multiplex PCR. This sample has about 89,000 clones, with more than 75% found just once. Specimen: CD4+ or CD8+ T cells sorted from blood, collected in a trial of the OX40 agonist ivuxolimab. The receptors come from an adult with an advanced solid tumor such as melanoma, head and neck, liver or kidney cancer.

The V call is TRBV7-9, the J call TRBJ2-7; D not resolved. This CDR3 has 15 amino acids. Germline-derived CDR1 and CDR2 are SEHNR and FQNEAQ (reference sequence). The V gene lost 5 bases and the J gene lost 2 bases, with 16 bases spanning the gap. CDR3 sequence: CASSHIPGPTYEQYF. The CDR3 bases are TGTGCCAGCAGCCATATTCCCGGTCCCACCTACGAGCAGTACTTC.

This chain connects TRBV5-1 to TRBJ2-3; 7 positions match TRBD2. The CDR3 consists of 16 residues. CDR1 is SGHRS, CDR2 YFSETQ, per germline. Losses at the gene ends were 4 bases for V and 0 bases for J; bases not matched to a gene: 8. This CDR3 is CASSGKSGTSTDTQYF. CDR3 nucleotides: TGCGCCAGCAGCGGGAAAAGCGGGACTAGCACAGATACGCAGTATTTT.

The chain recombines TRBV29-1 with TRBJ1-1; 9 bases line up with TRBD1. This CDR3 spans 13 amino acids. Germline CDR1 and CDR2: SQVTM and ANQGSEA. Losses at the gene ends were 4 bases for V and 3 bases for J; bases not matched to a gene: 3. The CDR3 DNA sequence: TGCAGCGTTGTTGGGACAGGGCACACTGAAGCTTTCTTT. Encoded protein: CSVVGTGHTEAFF.

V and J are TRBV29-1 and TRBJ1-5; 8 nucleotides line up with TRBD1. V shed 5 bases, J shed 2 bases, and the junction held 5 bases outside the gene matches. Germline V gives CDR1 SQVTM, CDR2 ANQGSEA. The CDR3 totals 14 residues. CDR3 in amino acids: CSVSQGGGNQPQHF. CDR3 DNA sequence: TGCAGCGTTTCACAGGGGGGAGGCAATCAGCCCCAGCATTTT.

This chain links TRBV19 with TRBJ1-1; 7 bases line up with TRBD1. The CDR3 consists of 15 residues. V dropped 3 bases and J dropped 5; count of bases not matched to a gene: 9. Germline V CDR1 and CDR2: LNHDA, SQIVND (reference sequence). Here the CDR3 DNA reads TGTGCCAGTAGTATCCTGGCAGGGGGTAATACTGAAGCTTTCTTT. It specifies CASSILAGGNTEAFF.

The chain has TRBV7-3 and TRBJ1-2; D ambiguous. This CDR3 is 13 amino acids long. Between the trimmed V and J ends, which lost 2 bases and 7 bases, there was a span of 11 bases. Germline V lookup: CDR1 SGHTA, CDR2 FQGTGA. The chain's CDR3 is CASSLGQGSGYTF. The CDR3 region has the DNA TGTGCCAGCAGCTTAGGCCAAGGGAGTGGCTACACCTTC. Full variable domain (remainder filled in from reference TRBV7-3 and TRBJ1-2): GAGVSQTPSNKVTEKGKYVELRCDPISGHTALYWYRQSLGQGPEFLIYFQGTGAADDSGLPNDRFFAVRPEGSVSTLKIQRTERGDSAVYLCASSLGQGSGYTFGSGTRLTVV.

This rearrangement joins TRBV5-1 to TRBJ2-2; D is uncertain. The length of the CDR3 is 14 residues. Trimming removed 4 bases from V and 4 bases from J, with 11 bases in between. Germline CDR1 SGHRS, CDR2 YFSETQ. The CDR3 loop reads CASSLAIGTGELFF. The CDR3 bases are TGCGCCAGCAGCCTGGCTATTGGCACCGGGGAGCTGTTTTTT. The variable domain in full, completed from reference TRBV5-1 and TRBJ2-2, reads KAGVTQTPRYLIKTRGQQVTLSCSPISGHRSVSWYQQTPGQGLQFLFEYFSETQRNKGNFPGRFSGRQFSNSRSEMNVSTLELGDSALYLCASSLAIGTGELFFGEGSRLTVL.